This T cell receptor (beta chain) was identified in a study of blood T cell repertoires in COVID-19. Turning to the study itself: Acute and convalescent COVID-19 samples came from the United States, Italy and Spain.

The protocol was immunoSEQ multiplex PCR, while the TCRdb copy is restricted to in-frame clones and leaves out a portion. The table has about 150,000 clones, around 80% seen once. With 4 bases clipped from V and 0 bases from J, the junction kept 6 bases outside the gene matches. Per germline, CDR1 SGHDT and CDR2 YYEEEE. The CDR3 consists of 17 residues. This clonotype was obtained from a man aged 55-75 years with acute or convalescent COVID-19. Sequencing used peripheral blood. The chain carries TRBV5-6 and TRBJ1-3; 11 bases line up with TRBD1. CDR3 DNA: TGTGCCAGCAGCACTCCGGGACAGGGGGTCTCTGGAAACACCATATATTTT. Residues: CASSTPGQGVSGNTIYF.